This entry is about one T cell receptor beta chain. The antigen is unknown. With 60 Vbeta and 13 Jbeta primers, the PCR was carried out. TCRdb's table, derived via immunoSEQ multiplex PCR, lists solely in-frame clones and lacks some. The table includes about 170,000 clones, more than 80% detected once. This entry is derived from a study of cytomegalovirus exposure and HLA in healthy donors. Study outcomes and limitations: V- and J-gene trimming in TCR beta was tied to a missense DCLRE1C variant by an analysis performed later. Most of the TCR beta V segments (in an earlier analysis) were productive either about 87% or about 30% of the time. A later analysis found that most CMV-associated TCR beta chains appeared HLA-restricted.

The sequencing input was PBMCs. The TCR comes from a young man in good health and CMV-seronegative.

CDR3: CASSVLGVEQYF. Written as DNA, the CDR3 is TGTGCCAGCAGCGTATTAGGGGTTGAGCAGTACTTC. The chain links TRBV2 to TRBJ2-7, with a possible D match to TRBD1 (5 bases). This CDR3 contains 12 residues. The germline V and J ends were trimmed by 6 bases and 7 bases, with 13 bases remaining between them. Looked up from germline, CDR1 is SNHLY and CDR2 is FYNNEI. Drawing the rest from reference TRBV2 and TRBJ2-7, the complete variable domain is EPEVTQTPSHQVTQMGQEVILRCVPISNHLYFYWYRQILGQKVEFLVSFYNNEISEKSEIFDDQFSVERPDGSNFTLKIRSTKLEDSAMYFCASSVLGVEQYFGPGTRLTVT.